One and the same sample provided the 9 T cell receptor beta chains below, sequenced in a study of blood T cell repertoires in COVID-19. Data came from immunoSEQ multiplex PCR; TCRdb stores just in-frame clones and leaves some out. The data hold around 280,000 clones, with nearly 90% observed a single time. Sequenced material: PBMCs or T cells enriched from blood (not recorded which). All receptors come from a woman younger than 30 with acute COVID-19.

This clone has just one count. The chain links TRBV4-3 to TRBJ1-6; 11 bases are shared with TRBD1. J lost 8 bases, V lost 4 bases, and 10 bases had no gene match. Germline CDR1 LGHNA, CDR2 YSLEER. This CDR3 region has 17 residues. The CDR3 nucleotides read TGCGCCAGCAGCCCCAGGGCCGGGACAGGGGGAGATTCACCCCTCCACTTT. Amino acid sequence: CASSPRAGTGGDSPLHF.

V gene TRBV7-2 combines with J gene TRBJ2-7; 7 nucleotides agree with TRBD2. The CDR3 is made up of 16 amino acids. Germline loops: CDR1 SGHTA, CDR2 FQGNSA. J gave up 4 bases and V 7 bases, and 16 bases lay outside the gene matches. The CDR3, as DNA: TGTGCCAGCACCCCTTCGGTAGGGCTAGCGGTATACGAGCAGTACTTC. It codes for CASTPSVGLAVYEQYF.

This clone has just one count. J is TRBJ2-1 and V is TRBV20-1; the D gene is possibly TRBD2 (6 bases). The CDR3 sequence is 11 residues long. V lost 7 bases and J 11 bases, leaving 15 bases between the germline ends. The germline gives CDR1 DFQATT, CDR2 SNEGSKA (reference sequence). The CDR3 DNA is TGCAGTGTAGGGAGGCGGAGGAAGCAGTTCTTC. Translated, it gives CSVGRRRKQFF.

In this sample, this clone turned up a few times. This rearrangement joins TRBV29-1 to TRBJ2-3; possible D gene TRBD2, 5 bases. V lost 3 bases and J lost 4, with 11 bases in between. CDR1 is SQVTM, CDR2 ANQGSEA, per germline. There are 13 residues in the CDR3. The CDR3 reads CSVEREYPDTQYF. The CDR3 nucleotides read TGCAGCGTTGAGAGGGAATATCCAGATACGCAGTATTTT.

This sequence joins TRBV6-2 or TRBV6-3 and TRBJ2-7; TRBD1 aligns across 7 bases. The V and J ends lost 5 bases and 1 base, in that order; junction bases with no gene match: 11. This CDR3 is 16 amino acids long. Germline CDR1 MNHEY, CDR2 SVGEGT. Here the CDR3 DNA reads TGTGCCAGCAGTCCCAGGGGGAGCGCAATATCCTACGAGCAGTACTTC. It encodes CASSPRGSAISYEQYF.

V usage is TRBV19 and J usage is TRBJ2-5; D remains ambiguous. The CDR3 extends over 14 amino acids. V lost 5 bases, J lost 5 bases, and 15 bases lay in between. Looked up from germline, CDR1 is LNHDA and CDR2 is SQIVND (reference sequence). In nucleotides, the CDR3 is TGTGCCAGTAGTGATCTGGGCACGGCGGAGACCCAGTACTTC. Translated, it gives CASSDLGTAETQYF.

The chain carries TRBV5-4 and TRBJ1-1; TRBD1 matches 7 bases. J was trimmed by 2 bases and V by 4 bases; bases with no gene match: 8. The germline CDR1 and CDR2 sequences are SGHNT and YYREEE (reference sequence). The CDR3 runs 15 residues. The CDR3: CASSQGGQINTEAFF. The CDR3 region has the DNA TGTGCCAGCAGCCAAGGGGGACAGATCAACACTGAAGCTTTCTTT. Complete variable domain (other parts from reference TRBV5-4 and TRBJ1-1): ETGVTQSPTHLIKTRGQQVTLRCSSQSGHNTVSWYQQALGQGPQFIFQYYREEENGRGNFPPRFSGLQFPNYSSELNVNALELDDSALYLCASSQGGQINTEAFFGQGTRLTVV.

Here the CDR3 reads CAPTTSLNYNEQFF. The CDR3 nucleotides are TGTGCACCTACAACTAGCTTAAACTACAATGAGCAGTTCTTC. The V call is TRBV9, the J call TRBJ2-1; perhaps TRBD2 as D (6 bases). The CDR3 is made up of 14 amino acids. Germline values: CDR1 SGDLS, CDR2 YYNGEE.

The chain carries TRBV9 and TRBJ1-1, with unresolved D. V gave up 6 bases and J gave up 4 bases, with 13 bases separating them. Germline CDR1 reads SGDLS; CDR2 reads YYNGEE. CDR3 length equals 13 residues. The CDR3 nucleotides are TGTGCCAGCACTCGGGAGGGTTTCACTGAAGCTTTCTTT. Amino acids: CASTREGFTEAFF.